This T cell receptor beta chain emerged from a study of T-cell memory formation after mild COVID-19. The table lists this clonotype with a few counts. TCRdb re-called the 5' RACE reads through MiXCR, storing one row per CDR3 protein. The repertoire holds approximately 490,000 distinct CDR3 sequences, with roughly 22% as singletons. Sequencing was done on a sample of PBMCs or a T cell subset sorted from them (not recorded which). The sequence derives from an adult woman who had mild COVID-19 (a few samples of this study predate the infection). Cell type and time point are not known.

This CDR3 reads CASGSLFARYNEQFF. DNA for the CDR3: TGTGCTAGTGGCTCGCTATTCGCTCGGTACAATGAGCAGTTCTTC. The rearrangement joins TRBV12-5 to TRBJ2-1; D gene ambiguous. Trimming pared 6 bases from V and 4 bases from J, leaving 16 bases between. This CDR3 contains 15 residues. Germline lookup yields CDR1 LGHNT and CDR2 FRNRAP.